The text below deals with one T cell receptor beta chain. The data were obtained in a study of T cells expressing NK-cell markers. This CDR3 contains 14 residues. Germline lookup yields CDR1 DFQATT and CDR2 SNEGSKA (reference sequence). TCRdb reanalyzed the 5' RACE reads, giving one entry per CDR3 protein sequence and no DNA. Its clone listing holds roughly 180,000 distinct CDR3 sequences. The chain uses TRBV20-1 and TRBJ2-7; TCRdb calls TRBD1, which cannot be checked without DNA. The sequenced material came from blood T cells: a sorted CD56 or NKG2C T cell subset, CD4+ or CD8+ T cells, or bulk PBMC T cells (not recorded which). The TCR was taken from a woman between 18 and 70 years old in good health. CDR3 region: CSATGQASSYEQYF.